This is a list of T cell receptor beta chains from one sample in a study of cytomegalovirus exposure and HLA in healthy donors. Assay: immunoSEQ multiplex PCR; the TCRdb copy retains only in-frame clones and omits some. Its table records some 120,000 clones. Sequencing used PBMCs. The source is a man aged 25-45 years in good health and CMV-seronegative. The conserved cysteine and the conserved F or W are not part of the CDR3 here. The order of the fields is J gene, V gene, CDR3 protein.

TRBJ2-3 TRBV5-6 ASSLRGGDTQY
TRBJ1-2 TRBV7-9 ASSFSGTKAGYT
TRBJ1-3 TRBV5-1 ASSFTGEPGNTIY
TRBJ1-2 TRBV5-1 ASSFTGVTEGGGYT
TRBJ1-1 TRBV6-1 ASNMDRVGTEAF
TRBJ1-6 TRBV9 ASSPGQYNSPLH
TRBJ2-3 TRBV7-9 ASSFDRGRKTQY
TRBJ2-5 TRBV7-8 ASSLLPTSGIPKETQY
TRBJ2-3 TRBV5-1 ASSLGLAGADTDTQY
TRBJ2-1 TRBV15 ATSAPGGGEQF
TRBJ1-2 TRBV14 ASSRFRYGYT
TRBJ1-4 TRBV7-6 ARKRGRLSEKLF
TRBJ2-2 TRBV10-3 AIRRSGGAVLTTGELF